These 10 T cell receptor beta chains share one sample of origin, sequenced in a study of post-analysis software for immune sequencing data. Study-wide points: A few TRBV segments occurring more often in patients than controls included TRBV5-6, TRBV5-1 and TRBV20-1.

Their target antigens are unknown. TCR beta cDNA libraries included unique molecular identifiers. TCRdb reprocessed the PCR reads via MiXCR and lists one record per CDR3 protein. The data hold fewer than 700,000 distinct CDR3 sequences, with around 47% observed a single time. What was sequenced was blood. These receptors originate from a girl aged 10-17 years with multiple sclerosis.

This chain connects TRBV5-1 to TRBJ1-2, with D perhaps TRBD1 (5 bases). CDR1 and CDR2 from the germline V gene are SGHRS and YFSETQ. V gave up 3 bases and J gave up 2 bases, with 11 bases separating them. The CDR3 length is 14 residues. CDR3 nucleotides: TGCGCCAGCAGCTCTGAAGGGACGAACTATGGCTACACCTTC. Its translation: CASSSEGTNYGYTF.

Concerning this clonotype: A much bigger clone sits one base away, suggesting this may be a read error. The J gene is TRBJ2-6, the V gene TRBV6-4; D is perhaps TRBD1 (5 bases). From germline, CDR1 is MRHNA and CDR2 SNTAGT. This CDR3 has 15 amino acids. The CDR3 sequence: CASSDSGSGANVRTF. The CDR3 DNA reads TGTGCCAGCAGTGACTCCGGCTCTGGGGCCAACGTCCGGACTTTC.

The count of this clonotype is one. The CDR3 loop is CASSPQTGRRFAEQYF. CDR3 sequence (DNA): TGTGCCAGCAGCCCCCAGACAGGGAGGAGGTTTGCTGAGCAGTACTTC. The chain combines TRBV7-2 with TRBJ2-5, with a possible D match to TRBD1 (7 bases). The CDR3 totals 16 residues. Germline lookup yields CDR1 SGHTA and CDR2 FQGNSA. Between the trimmed V and J ends, which lost 5 bases and 11 bases, there was a span of 27 bases.

CDR3 nucleotide sequence: TGTGCCAGCAGTGAAGGGGACAGCCAGGCAGAAAAACTGTTTTTT. It specifies CASSEGDSQAEKLFF. The chain uses TRBV6-1 and TRBJ1-4; 7 nucleotides line up with TRBD1. The CDR3 covers 15 residues. From germline, CDR1 is MNHNS and CDR2 SASEGT. After removal of 1 base from V and 8 bases from J, the junction contained 7 bases not matched to a gene.

The chain couples TRBV7-6 to TRBJ2-5; TRBD1 might be the D (5 bases). Germline CDR1 SGHVS, CDR2 FNYEAQ. The V gene lost 1 base and the J gene lost 5 bases, with 11 bases spanning the gap. CDR3 size: 14 residues. The CDR3 DNA reads TGTGCCAGCAGCTTAGGACAGTATTCGGAGACCCAGTACTTC. It yields the protein CASSLGQYSETQYF.

Remarks on this clonotype: The junction shows a germline mismatch at one end, possibly a read error. The J gene is TRBJ2-7, the V gene TRBV12-3 or TRBV12-4; tentatively, D is TRBD1 (6 bases). The CDR3 consists of 15 residues. CDR3 amino acids: CASSPGTKGAYEQYF. CDR3 in DNA: TGTGCTAGCAGTCCCGGGACAAAAGGTGCCTACGAGCAGTACTTC.

This CDR3 reads CSAIDSYNEQFF. CDR3 sequence (DNA): TGCAGTGCTATTGACAGTTACAATGAGCAGTTCTTC. The rearrangement joins TRBV20-1 to TRBJ2-1; D is possibly TRBD1 (5 bases). The V end lost 4 bases, the J end lost 4 bases, and 8 bases lay between the germline ends. This CDR3 has 12 amino acids. Germline V gene lookup returns CDR1 DFQATT and CDR2 SNEGSKA (reference sequence).

There are a few counts of this clonotype. The V and J genes are TRBV7-2 and TRBJ2-7, with a weak D call TRBD1 (5 bases). The V end lost 4 bases, the J end lost 0 bases, and 16 bases lay between the germline ends. The CDR3 has 16 amino acids. Germline values: CDR1 SGHTA, CDR2 FQGNSA. The CDR3 region is CASSSGATVSSYEQYF. The DNA for the CDR3 is TGTGCCAGCAGCTCTGGGGCTACCGTGAGCTCCTACGAGCAGTACTTC.

This clonotype was recorded a few times. J is TRBJ2-5 and V is TRBV7-9, with D perhaps TRBD1 (5 bases). The CDR3 extends over 14 amino acids. Germline assignment: CDR1 SEHNR and CDR2 FQNEAQ (reference sequence). Trimming stripped 1 base from V and 2 bases from J, with 8 bases between. The CDR3 reads CASSLDKGQETQYF. CDR3 in DNA: TGTGCCAGCAGCTTAGACAAGGGGCAAGAGACCCAGTACTTC. Looking up the rest from reference TRBV7-9 and TRBJ2-5 gives the full variable domain: DTGVSQNPRHKITKRGQNVTFRCDPISEHNRLYWYRQTLGQGPEFLTYFQNEAQLEKSRLLSDRFSAERPKGSFSTLEIQRTEQGDSAMYLCASSLDKGQETQYFGPGTRLLVL.

The gene calls are TRBV7-2 and TRBJ2-7; TRBD1 matches 9 bases. The V gene end was trimmed by 1 base and the J gene end by 0 bases; junction bases not matched to a gene: 4. Germline CDR1 is SGHTA and CDR2 is FQGNSA. This CDR3 comprises 16 residues. The CDR3 nucleotides read TGTGCCAGCAGCTTAGGGACAGGGGCCCCCTCCTACGAGCAGTACTTC. Residues: CASSLGTGAPSYEQYF. Combining the CDR3 with reference TRBV7-2 and TRBJ2-7 gives the whole variable domain GAGVSQSPSNKVTEKGKDVELRCDPISGHTALYWYRQSLGQGLEFLIYFQGNSAPDKSGLPSDRFSAERTGGSVSTLTIQRTQQEDSAVYLCASSLGTGAPSYEQYFGPGTRLTVT.